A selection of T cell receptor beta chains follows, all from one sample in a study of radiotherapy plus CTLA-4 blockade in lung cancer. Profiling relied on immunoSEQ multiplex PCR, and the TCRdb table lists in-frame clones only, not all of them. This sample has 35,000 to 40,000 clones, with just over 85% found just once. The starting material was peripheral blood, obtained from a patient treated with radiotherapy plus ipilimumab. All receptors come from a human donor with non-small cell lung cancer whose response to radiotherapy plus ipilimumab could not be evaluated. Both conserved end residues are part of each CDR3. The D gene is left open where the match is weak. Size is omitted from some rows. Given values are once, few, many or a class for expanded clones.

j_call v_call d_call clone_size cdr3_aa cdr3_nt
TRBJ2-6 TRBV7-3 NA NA CASSLTRSPANVLTF TGTGCCAGCAGCTTAACACGGAGCCCGGCCAACGTCCTGACTTTC
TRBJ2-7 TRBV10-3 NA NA CAISETIASYEQYF TGTGCCATCAGTGAGACGATAGCCAGCTACGAGCAGTACTTC
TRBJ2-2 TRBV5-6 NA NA CASSTSGAVGTGELFF TGTGCCAGCAGCACCTCAGGGGCTGTCGGCACCGGGGAGCTGTTTTTT
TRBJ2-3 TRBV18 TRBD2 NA CASSLGLAGSRSTDTQYF TGTGCCAGCTCCCTAGGACTAGCGGGAAGTAGGAGCACAGATACGCAGTATTTT
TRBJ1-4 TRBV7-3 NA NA CASSPSFNEKLFF TGTGCCAGCAGCCCGTCCTTTAATGAAAAACTGTTTTTT
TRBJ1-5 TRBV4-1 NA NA CASSQGRGNQPQHF TGCGCCAGCAGCCAGGGTCGGGGCAATCAGCCCCAGCATTTT
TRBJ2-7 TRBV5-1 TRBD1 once CASSLGQGGDEQYF TGCGCCAGCAGCTTGGGACAGGGTGGCGACGAGCAGTACTTC
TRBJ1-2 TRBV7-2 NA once CASSTDAGVYGYTF TGTGCCAGCAGCACCGACGCCGGGGTCTATGGCTACACCTTC
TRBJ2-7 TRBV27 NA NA CASSLAQGREQYF TGTGCCAGCAGTTTAGCCCAGGGGCGCGAGCAGTACTTC
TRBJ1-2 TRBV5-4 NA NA CASSLEGGYGYTF TGTGCCAGCAGCTTGGAAGGGGGCTATGGCTACACCTTC
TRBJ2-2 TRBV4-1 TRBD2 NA CASSQETSGYTGELFF TGCGCCAGCAGCCAAGAGACTAGCGGATACACCGGGGAGCTGTTTTTT
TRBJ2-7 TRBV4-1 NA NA CASSQRHPAGEQYF TGCGCCAGCAGCCAGAGACACCCCGCGGGCGAGCAGTACTTC
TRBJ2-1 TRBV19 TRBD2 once CAISGTSGIRGSYNEQFF TGTGCCATCTCCGGGACTAGCGGGATTAGGGGCTCCTACAATGAGCAGTTCTTC
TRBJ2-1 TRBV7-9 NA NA CASSSLDNEQFF TGTGCCAGCAGCTCTCTAGACAATGAGCAGTTCTTC
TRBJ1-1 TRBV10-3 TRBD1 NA CATGPGGYTEAFF TGTGCCACCGGCCCAGGGGGATACACTGAAGCTTTCTTT
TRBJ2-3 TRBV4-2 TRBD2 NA CASSQEGSGRPDTQYF TGTGCCAGCAGCCAAGAAGGGAGCGGGAGGCCAGATACGCAGTATTTT
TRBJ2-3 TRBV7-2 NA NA CASSFQVSTDTQYF TGTGCCAGCAGCTTTCAGGTTAGCACAGATACGCAGTATTTT
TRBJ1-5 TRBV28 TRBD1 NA CASSWGTGNQPQHF TGTGCCAGCAGTTGGGGGACAGGCAATCAGCCCCAGCATTTT
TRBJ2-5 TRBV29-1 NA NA CSVTLVGETQYF TGCAGCGTTACCCTAGTTGGAGAGACCCAGTACTTC
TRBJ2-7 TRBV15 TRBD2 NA CATSRGPSGSREQYF TGTGCCACCAGCAGAGGGCCTAGCGGGAGTCGTGAGCAGTACTTC
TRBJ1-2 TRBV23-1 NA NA CASSQWLPDREANYGYTF TGCGCCAGCAGTCAATGGCTCCCCGACAGAGAAGCTAACTATGGCTACACCTTC
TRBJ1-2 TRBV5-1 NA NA CASSLVGARTEGYTF TGCGCCAGCAGCTTGGTGGGAGCCCGCACGGAGGGCTACACCTTC
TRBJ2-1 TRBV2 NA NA CASRGSSYNEQFF TGTGCCAGCAGGGGCAGCTCCTACAATGAGCAGTTCTTC
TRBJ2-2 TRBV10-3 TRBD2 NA CAISGGTSSTGELFF TGTGCCATCAGTGGGGGGACTAGCAGCACCGGGGAGCTGTTTTTT
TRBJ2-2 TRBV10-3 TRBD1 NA CAISTKTGTDTGELFF TGTGCCATCAGTACTAAGACAGGGACCGACACCGGGGAGCTGTTTTTT
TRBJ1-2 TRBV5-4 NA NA CASSLSQGLSVGYTF TGTGCCAGCAGCTTAAGTCAGGGCCTATCGGTTGGCTACACCTTC
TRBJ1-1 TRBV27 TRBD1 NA CASRTGGINTEAFF TGTGCCAGCAGAACAGGGGGAATTAACACTGAAGCTTTCTTT
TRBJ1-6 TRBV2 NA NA CASSGSGADNSPLHF TGTGCCAGCAGTGGTTCAGGGGCGGATAATTCACCCCTCCACTTT
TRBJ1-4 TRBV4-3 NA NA CASSLSGQYNEKLFF TGCGCCAGCAGCCTCTCCGGACAGTACAATGAAAAACTGTTTTTT
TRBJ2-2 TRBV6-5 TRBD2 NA CASSTGGAQVGELFF TGTGCCAGCAGTACCGGGGGGGCGCAGGTCGGGGAGCTGTTTTTT
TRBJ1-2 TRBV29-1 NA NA CSVGTMGGNYGYTF TGCAGCGTTGGGACGATGGGGGGTAACTATGGCTACACCTTC
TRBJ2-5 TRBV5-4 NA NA CASSLTSGWETQYF TGTGCCAGCAGCTTGACTAGTGGGTGGGAGACCCAGTACTTC
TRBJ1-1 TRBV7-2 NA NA CASSSYMNTEAFF TGTGCCAGCAGCTCCTATATGAACACTGAAGCTTTCTTT
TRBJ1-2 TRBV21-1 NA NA CASSSYLYRKTYGYTF TGTGCCAGCAGTTCTTATTTATACAGAAAGACCTATGGCTACACCTTC
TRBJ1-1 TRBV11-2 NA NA CASSLDPVTEAFF TGTGCCAGCAGCTTAGATCCGGTCACTGAAGCTTTCTTT
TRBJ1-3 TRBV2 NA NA CAISDTFSGNTIYF TGTGCCATCTCGGACACCTTCTCTGGAAACACCATATATTTT
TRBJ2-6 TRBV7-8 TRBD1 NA CASSPRRAGGDGANVLTF TGTGCCAGCAGTCCAAGGCGGGCAGGGGGAGATGGGGCCAACGTCCTGACTTTC
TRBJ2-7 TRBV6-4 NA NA CASRESRVLPHHEQYF TGTGCCAGCAGGGAAAGCAGGGTACTCCCTCACCACGAGCAGTACTTC